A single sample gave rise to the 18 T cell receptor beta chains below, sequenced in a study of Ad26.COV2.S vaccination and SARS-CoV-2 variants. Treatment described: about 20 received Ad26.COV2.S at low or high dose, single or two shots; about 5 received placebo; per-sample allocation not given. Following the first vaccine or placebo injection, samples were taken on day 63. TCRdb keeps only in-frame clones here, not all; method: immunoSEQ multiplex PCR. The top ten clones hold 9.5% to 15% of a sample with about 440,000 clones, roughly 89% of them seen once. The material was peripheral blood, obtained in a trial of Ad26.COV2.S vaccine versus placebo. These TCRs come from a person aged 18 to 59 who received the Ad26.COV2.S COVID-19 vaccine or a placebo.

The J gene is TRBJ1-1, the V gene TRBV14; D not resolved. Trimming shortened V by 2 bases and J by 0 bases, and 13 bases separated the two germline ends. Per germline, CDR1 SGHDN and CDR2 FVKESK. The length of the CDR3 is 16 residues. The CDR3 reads CASSQWGPGVNTEAFF. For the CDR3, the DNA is TGTGCCAGCAGCCAATGGGGTCCGGGAGTGAACACTGAAGCTTTCTTT.

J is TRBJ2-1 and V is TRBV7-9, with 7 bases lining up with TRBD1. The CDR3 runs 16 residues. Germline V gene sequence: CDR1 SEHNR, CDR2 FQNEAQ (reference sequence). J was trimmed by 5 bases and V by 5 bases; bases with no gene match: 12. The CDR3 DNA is TGTGCCAGCAGCACTATTACAGGGGTAGTCGACAATGAGCAGTTCTTC. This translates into CASSTITGVVDNEQFF.

In nucleotides, the CDR3 is TGTGCCAGCAGTGCCCTATCAGAGACCCAGTACTTC. Residues: CASSALSETQYF. The rearrangement uses TRBV12-3 or TRBV12-4 and TRBJ2-5; the D is unclear. There are 12 residues in the CDR3. With 5 bases removed from V and 4 bases from J, the gap between germline ends came to 8 bases.

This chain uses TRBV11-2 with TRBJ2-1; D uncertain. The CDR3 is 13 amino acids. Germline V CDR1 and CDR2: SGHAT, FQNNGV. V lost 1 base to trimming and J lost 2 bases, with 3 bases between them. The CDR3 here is CASSLAPYNEQFF. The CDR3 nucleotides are TGTGCCAGCAGCTTAGCCCCCTACAATGAGCAGTTCTTC.

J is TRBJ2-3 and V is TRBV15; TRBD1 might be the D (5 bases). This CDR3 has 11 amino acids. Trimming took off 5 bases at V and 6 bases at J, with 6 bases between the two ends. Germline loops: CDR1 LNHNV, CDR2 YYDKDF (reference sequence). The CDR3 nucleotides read TGTGCCACCAGCCCAGGGGATACGCAGTATTTT. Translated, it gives CATSPGDTQYF.

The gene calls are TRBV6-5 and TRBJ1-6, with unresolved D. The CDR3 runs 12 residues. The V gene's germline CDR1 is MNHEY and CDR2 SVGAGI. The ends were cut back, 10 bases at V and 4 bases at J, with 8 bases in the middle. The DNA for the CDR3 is TGTGCCACAGGAGAATATAATTCACCCCTCCACTTT. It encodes CATGEYNSPLHF.

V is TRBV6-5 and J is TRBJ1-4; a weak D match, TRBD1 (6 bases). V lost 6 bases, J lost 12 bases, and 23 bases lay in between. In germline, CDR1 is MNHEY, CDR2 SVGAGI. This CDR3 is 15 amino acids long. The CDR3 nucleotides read TGTGCCAGCAGCCCCATGACGGGGGCTTTAGGCGAACTGTTTTTT. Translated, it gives CASSPMTGALGELFF.

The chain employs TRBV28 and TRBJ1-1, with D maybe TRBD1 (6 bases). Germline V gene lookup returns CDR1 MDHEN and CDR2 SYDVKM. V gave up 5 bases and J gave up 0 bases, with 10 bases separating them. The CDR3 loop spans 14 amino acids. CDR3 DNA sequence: TGTGCCAGCAGTACAGGGTCCTTGAACACTGAAGCTTTCTTT. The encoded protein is CASSTGSLNTEAFF. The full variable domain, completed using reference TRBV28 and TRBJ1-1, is DVKVTQSSRYLVKRTGEKVFLECVQDMDHENMFWYRQDPGLGLRLIYFSYDVKMKEKGDIPEGYSVSREKKERFSLILESASTNQTSMYLCASSTGSLNTEAFFGQGTRLTVV.

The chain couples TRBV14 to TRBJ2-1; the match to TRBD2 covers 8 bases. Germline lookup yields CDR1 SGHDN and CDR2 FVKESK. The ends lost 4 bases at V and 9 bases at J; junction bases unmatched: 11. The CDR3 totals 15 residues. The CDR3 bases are TGTGCCAGCAGCCGCCTGAGTAGCGGGGTCATTGAGCAGTTCTTC. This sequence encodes CASSRLSSGVIEQFF. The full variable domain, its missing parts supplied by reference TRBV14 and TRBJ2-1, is EAGVTQFPSHSVIEKGQTVTLRCDPISGHDNLYWYRRVMGKEIKFLLHFVKESKQDESGMPNNRFLAERTGGTYSTLKVQPAELEDSGVYFCASSRLSSGVIEQFFGPGTRLTVL.

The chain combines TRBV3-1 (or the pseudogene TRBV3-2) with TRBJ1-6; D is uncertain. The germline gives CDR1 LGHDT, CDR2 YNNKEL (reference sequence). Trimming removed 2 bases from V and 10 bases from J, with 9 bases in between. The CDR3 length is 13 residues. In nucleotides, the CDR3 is TGTGCCAGCAGCCAACAGGCCGGATCACCCCTCCACTTT. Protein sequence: CASSQQAGSPLHF.

The CDR3 DNA sequence: TGTGCCAGCAGCGTGACAGGGGGGATGAACACTGAAGCTTTCTTT. It translates to CASSVTGGMNTEAFF. This chain joins TRBV9 and TRBJ1-1; the match to TRBD1 covers 9 bases. The CDR3 is made up of 15 amino acids. Trimming took 2 bases from V and 0 from J; bases not matched to a gene: 2. Germline lookup yields CDR1 SGDLS and CDR2 YYNGEE.

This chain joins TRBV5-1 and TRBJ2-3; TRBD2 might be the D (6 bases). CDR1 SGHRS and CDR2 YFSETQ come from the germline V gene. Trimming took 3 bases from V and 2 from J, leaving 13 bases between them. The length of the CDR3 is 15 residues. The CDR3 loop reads CASSWGVKITDTQYF. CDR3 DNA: TGCGCCAGCAGCTGGGGGGTGAAAATCACAGATACGCAGTATTTT.

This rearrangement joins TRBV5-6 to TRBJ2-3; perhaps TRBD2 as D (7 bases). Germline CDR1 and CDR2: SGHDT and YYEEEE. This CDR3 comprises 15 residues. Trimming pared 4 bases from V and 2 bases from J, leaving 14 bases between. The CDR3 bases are TGTGCCAGCAGCCCCCTGGGGGGGCACACAGATACGCAGTATTTT. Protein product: CASSPLGGHTDTQYF.

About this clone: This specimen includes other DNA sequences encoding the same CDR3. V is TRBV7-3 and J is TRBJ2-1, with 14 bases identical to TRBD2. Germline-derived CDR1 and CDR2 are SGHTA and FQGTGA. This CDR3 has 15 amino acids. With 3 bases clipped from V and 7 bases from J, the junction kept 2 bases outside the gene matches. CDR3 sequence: CASSLGLAGVNEQFF. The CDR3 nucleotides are TGTGCCAGCAGCTTGGGACTAGCGGGAGTGAATGAGCAGTTCTTC.

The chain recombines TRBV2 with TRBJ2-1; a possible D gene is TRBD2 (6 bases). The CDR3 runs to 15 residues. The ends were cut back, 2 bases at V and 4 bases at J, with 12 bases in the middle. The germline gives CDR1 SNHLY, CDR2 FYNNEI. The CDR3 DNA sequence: TGTGCCAGCAGTGAACGTGGGGCGGGGTACAATGAGCAGTTCTTC. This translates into CASSERGAGYNEQFF.

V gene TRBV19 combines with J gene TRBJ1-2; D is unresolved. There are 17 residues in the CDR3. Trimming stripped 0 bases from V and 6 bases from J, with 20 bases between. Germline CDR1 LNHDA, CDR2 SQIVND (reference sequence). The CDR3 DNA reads TGTGCCAGTAGTATAGAAGGTGTGAGTGGCCCCTCGGATGGCTACACCTTC. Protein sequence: CASSIEGVSGPSDGYTF.

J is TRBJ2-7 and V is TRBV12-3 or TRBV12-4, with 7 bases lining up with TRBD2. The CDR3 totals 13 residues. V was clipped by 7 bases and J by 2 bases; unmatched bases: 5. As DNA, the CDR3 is TGTGCCAGCAACGCGGGAGCCGCCTACGAGCAGTACTTC. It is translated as CASNAGAAYEQYF.

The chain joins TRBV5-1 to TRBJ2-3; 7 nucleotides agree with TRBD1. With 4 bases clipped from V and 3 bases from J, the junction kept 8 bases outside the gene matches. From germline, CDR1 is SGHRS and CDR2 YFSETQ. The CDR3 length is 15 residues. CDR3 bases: TGCGCCAGCAGCCCGGACAGGCCGGATACAGATACGCAGTATTTT. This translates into CASSPDRPDTDTQYF.